These T cell receptor beta chains were read from a single sample in a study of post-analysis software for immune sequencing data. TCRdb passed the PCR reads through MiXCR, listing each CDR3 protein once. This sample has a few hundred thousand distinct CDR3 sequences, with 35% to 45% found just once. Input material: blood. The receptors were gathered from a girl aged 2 to 9 with multiple sclerosis. CDR3s include the opening cysteine and the closing phenylalanine or tryptophan. Each record gives: V gene, J gene, D gene, clone size, CDR3 DNA, CDR3 protein. D genes are given only for firm matches. Clone size is shown for a subset of rows, as once, few, many or a class of expanded clone.

TRBV29-1,TRBJ2-1,TRBD2,-,TGCAGCGTTGGTACTAGCGTAGTGGGTGAGCAGTTCTTC,CSVGTSVVGEQFF
TRBV6-5,TRBJ1-1,-,few,TGTGCCAGCAGTTACGGGGCAGGAGGAACTTTCTTT,CASSYGAGGTFF
TRBV5-4,TRBJ2-1,-,-,TGTGCCAGCAGTTTGGGGGGCAGGGGCCGGAGTGAGCAGTTCTTC,CASSLGGRGRSEQFF
TRBV27,TRBJ1-2,-,-,TGTGCCAGCACCCGTAGAGACTATGGCTACACCTTC,CASTRRDYGYTF
TRBV5-1,TRBJ1-6,TRBD1,-,TGCGCCAGCAGCTTGGGCGGGACAGGGGAAAATTCACCCCTCCACTTT,CASSLGGTGENSPLHF
TRBV28,TRBJ2-3,-,few,TGTGCCAGCAGCGGACATTCTGACCCCACAGATACGCAGTATTTT,CASSGHSDPTDTQYF
TRBV4-3,TRBJ2-7,-,-,TGCGCCAGCAGCCAAGGTACCCCACCAACCCCCATCTACGAGCAGTACTTC,CASSQGTPPTPIYEQYF
TRBV7-3,TRBJ1-3,-,-,TGTGCCAGCAGCTTAGGCTCGGACGGGACCATATATTTT,CASSLGSDGTIYF
TRBV12-3/TRBV12-4,TRBJ2-7,TRBD2,many,TGTGCCAGCAGACACGGACTAGCGGGAGCCTACGAGCAGTACTTC,CASRHGLAGAYEQYF
TRBV20-1,TRBJ2-7,-,-,TGCAGTGCTAACCTAGCGAGGAGCTCCTACGAGCAGTACTTC,CSANLARSSYEQYF
TRBV10-3,TRBJ1-2,-,-,TGTGCCATCAGCGGGGAATGGGATGGCTACACCTTC,CAISGEWDGYTF
TRBV27,TRBJ2-7,TRBD2,few,TGTGCCAGCAGTATAGCGGGAGCTTACGAGCAGTACTTC,CASSIAGAYEQYF
TRBV4-2,TRBJ1-4,-,many,TGTGCCAGCAGCCAAGGGGGGTTGGCTGAAAAACTGTTTTTT,CASSQGGLAEKLFF
TRBV6-9,TRBJ1-1,-,-,TGTGCCAGCAAAGACAGGATCCACACTGAAGCTTTCTTT,CASKDRIHTEAFF
TRBV29-1,TRBJ1-1,-,-,TGCAGCGCCTTTATGCAGGGGAGAACTGAAGCTTTCTTT,CSAFMQGRTEAFF
TRBV11-2,TRBJ1-2,-,few,TGTGCCAGCAGCTTAGATCTCCAAACTGGCGTGGGCTATGGCTACACCTTC,CASSLDLQTGVGYGYTF
TRBV10-3,TRBJ2-7,TRBD1,-,TGTGCCACCAGACAGGGATACGAGCAGTACTTC,CATRQGYEQYF
TRBV5-1,TRBJ1-2,-,once,TGCGCCAGCAGCTTGGGTGACGTGGAGGGCTACACCTTC,CASSLGDVEGYTF
TRBV27,TRBJ2-7,-,-,TGTGCCAGCAGTCCCCACACCGGGACTCAGGAGCAGTACTTC,CASSPHTGTQEQYF
TRBV20-1,TRBJ2-1,-,once,TGCAGTGCCAGAAGGTGGGGGTACAATGAGCAGTTCTTC,CSARRWGYNEQFF
TRBV18,TRBJ1-5,-,-,TGTGCCAGCTCACCACCTTTAGAAGGGACGAATCAGCCCCAGCATTTT,CASSPPLEGTNQPQHF
TRBV6-5,TRBJ2-1,TRBD2,once,TGTGCCAGCGGTTATCTCGGGACTAGCGGGAGGTTTGAGCAGTTCTTC,CASGYLGTSGRFEQFF
TRBV20-1,TRBJ2-3,TRBD2,-,TGCAGTGCTAGAGGGACCGGGACTAGTACAGATACGCAGTATTTT,CSARGTGTSTDTQYF
TRBV5-1,TRBJ2-3,TRBD2,-,TGCGCCAGCAGCTTGGTACCGGGACTAGCAACAGCTAGCACAGATACGCAGTATTTT,CASSLVPGLATASTDTQYF
TRBV2,TRBJ1-2,TRBD1,-,TGTGCCAGCAGTGAAATCCAGGGACAGGTCTTTGGCTACACCTTC,CASSEIQGQVFGYTF
TRBV12-3/TRBV12-4,TRBJ2-5,TRBD1,-,TGTGCCAGCAGTACGGACAGGGGCGGGGAGACCCAGTACTTC,CASSTDRGGETQYF
TRBV12-3/TRBV12-4,TRBJ2-4,-,-,TGTGCCAGCAGTTTGACGGGATCCTCCAAAAACATTCAGTACTTC,CASSLTGSSKNIQYF
TRBV9,TRBJ2-3,TRBD2,-,TGTGCCAGCAGCGCGGGCACTAGCGGCATCACAGATACGCAGTATTTT,CASSAGTSGITDTQYF
TRBV20-1,TRBJ2-3,-,-,TGCAGTGCTACCTCCAGCTGGATATCTAGCACAGATACGCAGTATTTT,CSATSSWISSTDTQYF
TRBV12-3/TRBV12-4,TRBJ2-1,-,-,TGTGCCAGCAGTTTGGATCTTGGTCCCAATGAGCAGTTCTTC,CASSLDLGPNEQFF
TRBV28,TRBJ2-5,-,few,TGTGCCAGCAGTCCCAGTACGTGGGGGGCGCAAGAGACCCAGTACTTC,CASSPSTWGAQETQYF
TRBV4-3,TRBJ2-6,-,-,TGCGCCAGCAGCCAAGACGGCCTAATGGGACCTGGGGCCAACGTCCTGACTTTC,CASSQDGLMGPGANVLTF
TRBV7-2,TRBJ1-2,-,-,TGTGCCAGCAGTGGGGCAGCTGCCTATGGCTACACCTTC,CASSGAAAYGYTF
TRBV12-5,TRBJ2-3,-,few,TGTGCTAGTGGTTTTGGTGATACGCAGTATTTT,CASGFGDTQYF
TRBV3-1,TRBJ2-3,TRBD2,-,TGTGCCAGCAGCCAATCAATCGGGGGGGGCTCTAGCACAGATACGCAGTATTTT,CASSQSIGGGSSTDTQYF
TRBV4-1,TRBJ1-1,-,few,TGCGCCAGCAGCCAAGAGGGAACAGGGTACACTGAAGCTTTCTTT,CASSQEGTGYTEAFF
TRBV20-1,TRBJ2-3,TRBD2,-,TGCAGTGCCAGACCGGGACTAGCGGGAACAGATACGCAGTATTTT,CSARPGLAGTDTQYF
TRBV7-9,TRBJ2-3,-,-,TGTGCCAGCAGCTTATCCCGGGTCGGTACAGATACGCAGTATTTT,CASSLSRVGTDTQYF
TRBV7-8,TRBJ1-6,-,-,TGTGCCAGCAGGCTATGGTCGTGGGACCCTAATTCACCCCCCCACTTT,CASRLWSWDPNSPPHF
TRBV4-2,TRBJ2-7,-,-,TGTGCCAGCAGCCAACCTATAAATCTGGCGTTCGAGTACTTC,CASSQPINLAFEYF
TRBV7-2,TRBJ2-3,TRBD1,few,TGTGCCAGCAGCCGCCGGGACAGGGGGACAGATACGCAGTATTTT,CASSRRDRGTDTQYF
TRBV28,TRBJ2-6,-,few,TGTGCCAGCACCAGTTACTCTGGGGCCAACGTCCTGACTTTC,CASTSYSGANVLTF
TRBV29-1,TRBJ1-1,TRBD1,few,TGCAGCGTTGAGGGGACAGACCTCCGGAAGGCTTTCTTT,CSVEGTDLRKAFF
TRBV10-3,TRBJ2-3,-,once,TGTGCCATCAGTGAGTCGCGGCGATCAGATACGCAGTATTTT,CAISESRRSDTQYF
TRBV12-3/TRBV12-4,TRBJ2-7,-,few,TGTGCCAGCAGTTTCGGATCGCGGGCCTACGAGCAGTACTTC,CASSFGSRAYEQYF
TRBV4-2,TRBJ1-5,-,-,TGTGCCAGCTTACAGATGAGCAATCAGCCCCAGCATTTT,CASLQMSNQPQHF
TRBV5-8,TRBJ2-6,-,-,TGTGCCAGCAGCTTGTTCGGGACACCCTTCTCTGGGGCCAACGTCCTGACTTTC,CASSLFGTPFSGANVLTF
TRBV15,TRBJ2-3,-,-,TGTGCCACCAGCAGGATGAGCGGTAGCACAGATACGCAGTATTTT,CATSRMSGSTDTQYF
TRBV20-1,TRBJ2-7,TRBD2,few,TGCAGTGCTCAAATTCCGGGACTAGCGGGAGTCTCCTACGAGCAGTACTTC,CSAQIPGLAGVSYEQYF
TRBV28,TRBJ1-1,-,few,TGTGCCAGCAGCCCAGGGACAAGCACTGAAGCTTTCTTT,CASSPGTSTEAFF